This TCR beta chain was retrieved from a study of blood T cell repertoires in COVID-19 (TCRdb year 2020). Describing the broader study: Collaborator samples came from the United States, Italy and Spain and covered acute and convalescent phases of COVID-19. Sample metadata almost always included a de-identified subject ID, COVID-19 status, age in years and sex. Where available, HLA class I and class II types were taken from metadata supplied by the sample provider and were not determined by assay-based typing. Samples were obtained from the ongoing ImmuneRACE study (first 160 participants) and from some 1,300 subjects provided by 6 global collaborators. The material from the prospective study consisted of cDNA or gDNA derived from T cells, B-cell-depleted T cells, or PBMCs. The repertoires were released in a freely available public database intended as a resource for research on the immune response to SARS-CoV-2. Deeply sampled blood TCRbeta repertoires from subjects exposed to, actively infected with, or recovered from COVID-19 were included in the dataset. Here is what the overall study found, with its caveats: The amount of clinical and demographic metadata varied by source and participant and was provided uncurated.

Turning to this clone: Its antigen has not been determined. The input lacks base qualities; no much larger clone sits a single base away.

The immunoSEQ Assay, a bias-controlled multiplex PCR, was used to amplify TCRbeta CDR3 regions from genomic DNA. The authors' pipeline ran thus. Nucleated cell counts per sample were estimated from amplification of reference gene primers within the assay. Sequence reads were collapsed and filtered to measure the absolute abundance of every unique TCRbeta CDR3 rearrangement. For each sample, productive Simpson clonality was calculated by taking the square root of Simpson's diversity index across productive rearrangements. Here the immuneACCESS table is served through TCRdb, limited to in-frame sequences with V and J called. Missing clones are a known gap in these copies; in checked studies unresolved V genes cover under half, and the rest lacks a known reason. V and J calls and clone size are copied from that table; D and trimming were computed from the DNA. This sample gives some 390,000 clones in total; 89% of them show up just once. Around 1.5% of the sample comes from the top ten.

One collaborating source in Seattle enrolled patients during active infection and followed them longitudinally through the course of disease. Whole blood was collected in K2EDTA tubes by collaborating institutions according to the institutions' own protocols. For TCRbeta analysis, collaborators shipped samples in one of three forms: frozen whole blood, isolated PBMCs, or DNA extracted from either of those sample types. CDR1 MGHRA and CDR2 YSYEKL are derived from the germline V gene. CDR3 length: 17 amino acids, cysteine to phenylalanine. Just CDR3 DNA is preserved here, 51 bases in frame from base 1. V is clipped by 5 bases and J by 0 bases, and the sequence between their germline boundaries is 17 bases long.

The rearranged segments are TRBV4-1 and TRBJ1-3; the D gene is not confidently resolved. Sample: peripheral blood. The clonotype was recovered from a middle-aged woman with COVID-19, enrolled during active disease. For the CDR3, the sequence is CASSGAGGWTSGNTIYF. The DNA sequence is as follows: TGCGCCAGCAGCGGCGCGGGAGGCTGGACCTCTGGAAACACCATATATTTT.